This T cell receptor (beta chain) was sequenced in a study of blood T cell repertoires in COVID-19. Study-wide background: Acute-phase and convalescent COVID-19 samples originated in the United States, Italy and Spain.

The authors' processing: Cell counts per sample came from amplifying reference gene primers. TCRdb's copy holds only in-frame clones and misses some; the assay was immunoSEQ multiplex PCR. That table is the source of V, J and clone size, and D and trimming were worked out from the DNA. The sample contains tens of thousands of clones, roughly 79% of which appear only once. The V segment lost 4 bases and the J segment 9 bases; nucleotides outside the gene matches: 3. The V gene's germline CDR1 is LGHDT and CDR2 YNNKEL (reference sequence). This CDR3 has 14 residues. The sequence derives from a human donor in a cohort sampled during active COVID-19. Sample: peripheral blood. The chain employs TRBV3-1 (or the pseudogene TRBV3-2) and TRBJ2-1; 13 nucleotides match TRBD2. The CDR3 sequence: CASSLWTSGSEQFF. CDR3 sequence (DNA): TGTGCCAGCAGCCTCTGGACTAGCGGGAGTGAGCAGTTCTTC.